This TCR beta chain was documented in a study of tumor and adjacent non-tumor tissue in lung cancer. Background on the study: The patients, around 11 men and several women, were roughly 30 to 85 with stage I to III disease. Samples averaged about 4.2 million productive TCRbeta reads each.

TCRbeta libraries were built with three rounds of nested PCR, modified from ARM-PCR. In TCRdb, the multiplex PCR reads were re-called with MiXCR into one record per CDR3 protein. The data hold about 93,000 distinct CDR3 sequences, with about 61% observed a single time. Details on this clonotype: The antigen remains undetermined. This may be a read error, as it is one base from a much larger clone.

CDR3 size: 12 residues. CDR1 is MNHNY, CDR2 SVGAGI, per germline (reference sequence). The study, taken as a whole, reports: TCR diversity was significantly greater in tumor than normal lung tissue. Top 100 clones took a larger repertoire share in normal lung.

No cell sorting was done before RNA was extracted from the tissue. The chain combines TRBV6-6 with TRBJ1-2; no definite D call. Specimen: lung tumor tissue. This clonotype originated in a man in his sixties or seventies with non-small cell lung cancer. The CDR3 DNA reads as TGTGCCAGCAGTTACAGGTCCACCGGCTACGCCTTC. This codes for CASSYRSTGYAF.